The 11 T cell receptor beta chains below were found in one sample sequenced in a study of T-cell memory formation after mild COVID-19. Each CDR3 protein is one row after TCRdb ran MiXCR on the 5' RACE reads. The data hold some 120,000 distinct CDR3 sequences, with approximately 16% observed a single time. The sequencing sample was made of PBMCs or a T cell subset sorted from them (not recorded which). The receptor source for this set is an adult woman who had mild COVID-19 (a few samples of this study predate the infection). Cell type and time point are not known.

This clonotype was seen more than once but under ten times. This rearrangement joins TRBV5-1 to TRBJ2-7; the D call may be TRBD1 or TRBD2 (5 bases each). The V end was cut by 8 bases, the J end by 2 bases, with 14 bases between. Germline CDR1 is SGHRS and CDR2 is YFSETQ. CDR3 length: 13 residues. The CDR3 here is CASRQRRAYEQYF. As DNA, the CDR3 is TGCGCCAGTAGACAGAGGCGGGCCTACGAGCAGTACTTC.

V gene TRBV7-3 combines with J gene TRBJ2-3; D remains ambiguous. This CDR3 comprises 14 residues. V was cut by 1 base and J by 2 bases, with 7 bases left in between. Germline V CDR1 and CDR2: SGHTA, FQGTGA. The CDR3 region has the DNA TGTGCCAGCAGCTTAAGACCCCCCACAGATACGCAGTATTTT. Its translation: CASSLRPPTDTQYF.

This clonotype was seen a handful of times. The genes are TRBV20-1 and TRBJ1-5; a weak D match, TRBD1 (6 bases). Germline loops: CDR1 DFQATT, CDR2 SNEGSKA (reference sequence). The CDR3 is 13 amino acids. Deletions cut 5 bases from V and 2 bases from J, with 10 bases between. The CDR3 DNA reads as TGCAGTGCTCCCCCAGGGGGCAATCAGCCCCAGCATTTT. This encodes CSAPPGGNQPQHF.

This clonotype showed up just a few times. CDR3 region: CASSLGYGVWGTEAFF. Written as DNA, the CDR3 is TGTGCCAGCAGTCTAGGGTACGGAGTGTGGGGCACTGAAGCTTTCTTT. The chain joins TRBV7-3 to TRBJ1-1, with D unclear. This CDR3 is built from 16 residues. V was cut by 6 bases and J by 4 bases, with 21 bases left in between. Germline CDR1 reads SGHTA; CDR2 reads FQGTGA.

Ten or more counts support this clonotype. The rearrangement uses TRBV29-1 and TRBJ2-2; a weak D match, TRBD1 (6 bases). V gave up 7 bases and J gave up 1 base, with 13 bases separating them. The CDR3 totals 14 residues. The germline CDR1 and CDR2 sequences are SQVTM and ANQGSEA. As DNA, the CDR3 is TGCAGCGGTACCGGGACACAGAACACCGGGGAGCTGTTTTTT. It translates to CSGTGTQNTGELFF.

The V and J genes are TRBV28 and TRBJ2-7, with D perhaps given as TRBD1 or TRBD2 (6 bases each). CDR3 size: 12 residues. Per germline, CDR1 MDHEN and CDR2 SYDVKM. V was pared by 8 bases and J by 5 bases, with 13 bases between. The CDR3 protein is CASGKRGDEQYF. The DNA for the CDR3 is TGTGCCAGCGGAAAGAGGGGGGACGAGCAGTACTTC.

This clonotype was seen only a few times. The chain combines TRBV7-8 with TRBJ1-6, with a weak D call TRBD1 (6 bases). CDR3 length equals 17 residues. V was shortened by 4 bases and J by 0 bases, with 13 bases between the two germline ends. Germline V gives CDR1 SGHVS, CDR2 FQNEAQ. The CDR3 nucleotides are TGTGCCAGCAGCTCCCGGGACATAAGCTCCTATAATTCACCCCTCCACTTT. This gives the protein CASSSRDISSYNSPLHF.

Only a few counts were recorded for this clonotype. The chain uses TRBV5-1 and TRBJ2-2, with D perhaps given as TRBD1 or TRBD2 (5 bases each). V was clipped by 0 bases and J by 0 bases, with 15 bases between them. The CDR3 contains 18 residues. Germline V gene data show CDR1 as SGHRS and CDR2 as YFSETQ. The chain's CDR3 is CASSLEAGWGSNTGELFF. The CDR3 nucleotides read TGCGCCAGCAGCTTGGAGGCCGGCTGGGGGTCGAACACCGGGGAGCTGTTTTTT.

This clonotype was detected a few times. The CDR3 nucleotides read TGTGCCAGCCGGCCGGGACCTTGGGTAGCTGAAGCTTTCTTT. This sequence encodes CASRPGPWVAEAFF. The chain recombines TRBV19 with TRBJ1-1, with D maybe TRBD1 (5 bases). The CDR3 extends over 14 amino acids. The germline V gene has CDR1 LNHDA and CDR2 SQIVND (reference sequence). Trimming cost V 9 bases and J 6 bases, with 20 bases left between them.

This clonotype has a handful of counts. An end of the junction differs from the germline gene, which may be a read error. The V and J genes are TRBV7-9 and TRBJ2-1, with TRBD2 as a possible D gene (6 bases). The CDR3 loop spans 13 amino acids. The germline CDR1 and CDR2 sequences are SEHNR and FQNEAQ (reference sequence). CDR3 nucleotides: TGTGCCAGCAGCTTGCCCGGAGGGTCCCGTAGGCTCTTC. Its protein is CASSLPGGSRRLF.

This clonotype has just a few counts. The V gene is TRBV29-1, the J gene TRBJ2-1, with TRBD1 identical over 7 bases. V gave up 6 bases and J gave up 10 bases; unmatched junction bases: 9. Looked up from germline, CDR1 is SQVTM and CDR2 is ANQGSEA. This CDR3 contains 12 residues. CDR3 loop: CSVQGSDSEQFF. The CDR3 DNA reads as TGCAGCGTACAGGGGTCGGACAGCGAGCAGTTCTTC.